Listed here are 16 T cell receptor beta chains from one sample, sequenced in a study of blood T cell repertoires in COVID-19. TCRdb keeps only in-frame clones here, not all; method: immunoSEQ multiplex PCR. The data contain tens of thousands of clones, around 80% of them seen just once; the ten biggest clones take up around 5.4%. Input material: peripheral blood. Every receptor here comes from a woman in her sixties or seventies with acute or convalescent COVID-19.

The chain joins TRBV7-3 to TRBJ2-2; 7 nucleotides match TRBD2. CDR3 length: 15 amino acids. Germline lookup yields CDR1 SGHTA and CDR2 FQGTGA. J was trimmed by 4 bases and V by 4 bases; bases with no gene match: 6. CDR3 DNA sequence: TGTGCCAGCAGCTCAGCGGGGTCAACCACCGGGGAGCTGTTTTTT. This codes for CASSSAGSTTGELFF.

The rearrangement links TRBV12-3 or TRBV12-4 to TRBJ2-3; 8 positions match TRBD2. The trim removed 7 bases at V and 15 bases at J, leaving 12 bases unmatched. The CDR3 has 12 residues. The CDR3 DNA follows: TGTGCCAGCACCCGGGGGGGAGAAACAGCCTATTTT. Encoded protein: CASTRGGETAYF.

The chain joins TRBV9 to TRBJ2-2; TRBD1 is a possible D gene (6 bases). Germline values: CDR1 SGDLS, CDR2 YYNGEE. The V end was cut by 0 bases, the J end by 2 bases, with 17 bases between. CDR3 length equals 18 residues. The DNA for the CDR3 is TGTGCCAGCAGCGTAGAAGGGGGAAGGGGGTTCAACACCGGGGAGCTGTTTTTT. It codes for CASSVEGGRGFNTGELFF.

The chain employs TRBV6-5 and TRBJ1-5; TRBD1 agrees at 8 bases. Trimming took 2 bases from V and 7 from J; bases not matched to a gene: 10. From germline, CDR1 is MNHEY and CDR2 SVGAGI. This CDR3 is 16 amino acids long. The CDR3, as DNA: TGTGCCAGCAGTTACCCCATGGACAGGGAGGGACAGCCCCAGCATTTT. This sequence encodes CASSYPMDREGQPQHF.

The chain recombines TRBV7-8 with TRBJ1-2, with a weak D call TRBD1 (6 bases). With 0 bases removed from V and 2 bases from J, the gap between germline ends came to 7 bases. Germline V gives CDR1 SGHVS, CDR2 FQNEAQ. This CDR3 contains 14 residues. In nucleotides, the CDR3 is TGTGCCAGCAGCTTAGCAGGACAGAACTATGGCTACACCTTC. This codes for CASSLAGQNYGYTF.

The chain recombines TRBV5-6 with TRBJ1-6; D is unclear. The V gene's germline CDR1 is SGHDT and CDR2 YYEEEE. The CDR3 is made up of 16 amino acids. V lost 4 bases, J lost 7 bases, and 18 bases lay in between. The CDR3 spells CASSVSAGPSNSPLHF. The DNA for the CDR3 is TGTGCCAGCAGCGTTAGCGCAGGACCTTCAAATTCACCCCTCCACTTT.

The rearrangement joins TRBV11-1 to TRBJ2-3, with 7 bases aligning to TRBD1. With 6 bases clipped from V and 2 bases from J, the junction kept 8 bases outside the gene matches. CDR3 length: 15 amino acids. Germline V gene lookup returns CDR1 SGHAT and CDR2 FQDESV (reference sequence). The CDR3 DNA reads as TGTGCCAGCAGTCAACCGACAGGGCTCACAGATACGCAGTATTTT. Its translation: CASSQPTGLTDTQYF. Supplemented by reference TRBV11-1 and TRBJ2-3, the full variable domain reads EAEVAQSPRYKITEKSQAVAFWCDPISGHATLYWYRQILGQGPELLVQFQDESVVDDSQLPKDRFSAERLKGVDSTLKIQPAELGDSAMYLCASSQPTGLTDTQYFGPGTRLTVL.

V is TRBV19 and J is TRBJ1-5; perhaps TRBD1 as D (6 bases). Trimming stripped 7 bases from V and 7 bases from J, with 20 bases between. Looked up from germline, CDR1 is LNHDA and CDR2 is SQIVND (reference sequence). The CDR3 is made up of 15 amino acids. The CDR3 reads CASTQTLDSYQPQHF. The DNA for the CDR3 is TGTGCCAGTACCCAGACCCTGGACAGTTACCAGCCCCAGCATTTT.

This clone has a handful of counts. The identical CDR3 is also encoded by other nucleotide sequences in the sample. V usage is TRBV30 and J usage is TRBJ2-1; tentatively, D is TRBD2 (6 bases). V dropped 0 bases and J dropped 10 bases, with 13 bases sitting between them. This CDR3 contains 13 residues. Germline assignment: CDR1 GTSNPN and CDR2 SVGIG (reference sequence). The CDR3 here is CAWSVWEEGEQFF. CDR3 coding DNA: TGTGCCTGGAGTGTTTGGGAGGAAGGCGAGCAGTTCTTC.

This sequence joins TRBV7-3 and TRBJ2-3; perhaps TRBD2 as D (6 bases). CDR3 length: 16 amino acids. Germline values: CDR1 SGHTA, CDR2 FQGTGA. Trimming took 6 bases from V and 2 from J, leaving 18 bases between them. CDR3 nucleotide sequence: TGTGCCAGCAGTATTGAGGGCGGGGCGACCACAGATACGCAGTATTTT. It yields the protein CASSIEGGATTDTQYF.

Of note for this clone: Other DNA sequences in this sample translate to the same CDR3. The gene calls are TRBV15 and TRBJ1-5; 7 bases match TRBD1. This CDR3 is built from 15 residues. CDR1 and CDR2 (germline): LNHNV, YYDKDF (reference sequence). The J segment lost 4 bases and the V segment lost 1 base, leaving 4 bases of the junction unmatched. Written as DNA, the CDR3 is TGTGCCACCAGCAGAGTGGCAGGGGGAAATCAGCCCCAGCATTTT. Encoded protein: CATSRVAGGNQPQHF.

V gene TRBV11-2 combines with J gene TRBJ1-1, with D unclear. V lost 0 bases and J lost 6, with 8 bases in between. This CDR3 comprises 13 residues. Germline V gives CDR1 SGHAT, CDR2 FQNNGV. Here the CDR3 reads CASSLEGGAEAFF. Here the CDR3 DNA reads TGTGCCAGCAGCTTAGAGGGAGGCGCTGAAGCTTTCTTT. The full variable domain, its missing parts supplied by reference TRBV11-2 and TRBJ1-1, is EAGVAQSPRYKIIEKRQSVAFWCNPISGHATLYWYQQILGQGPKLLIQFQNNGVVDDSQLPKDRFSAERLKGVDSTLKIQPAKLEDSAVYLCASSLEGGAEAFFGQGTRLTVV.

The chain couples TRBV6-5 to TRBJ2-7; D is perhaps TRBD2 (7 bases). In germline, CDR1 is MNHEY, CDR2 SVGAGI. Trimming left V 8 bases short and J 0 bases short, with 14 bases between. The CDR3 runs 14 residues. This CDR3 is CASSTGGNSYEQYF. Here the CDR3 DNA reads TGTGCCAGCTCCACGGGGGGCAACTCCTACGAGCAGTACTTC.

The chain joins TRBV24-1 to TRBJ2-1, with TRBD1 matching 9 bases. CDR1 and CDR2 from the germline V gene are KGHDR and SFDVKD. With 2 bases clipped from V and 5 bases from J, the junction kept 3 bases outside the gene matches. The CDR3 covers 15 residues. The CDR3, as DNA: TGTGCCACCAGTGATTATGGACAGGGGCACAATGAGCAGTTCTTC. The encoded protein is CATSDYGQGHNEQFF.

The gene calls are TRBV6-5 and TRBJ2-1; 13 bases are shared with TRBD2. The length of the CDR3 is 14 residues. CDR1 and CDR2 (germline): MNHEY, SVGAGI. Losses at the gene ends were 8 bases for V and 6 bases for J; bases not matched to a gene: 4. CDR3 sequence: CASRTSGGGNEQFF. CDR3 sequence (DNA): TGTGCCAGCCGTACTAGCGGGGGGGGCAATGAGCAGTTCTTC.

The CDR3 region has the DNA TGTGCCAGCAGCGTCACTTTGGCGGGAGAGACCCAGTACTTC. Amino acids: CASSVTLAGETQYF. The chain carries TRBV9 and TRBJ2-5; D possibly corresponds to TRBD2 (5 bases). V was pared by 2 bases and J by 4 bases, with 12 bases between. Germline V lookup: CDR1 SGDLS, CDR2 YYNGEE. The CDR3 runs to 14 residues.